Detailed here is one T cell receptor (beta chain). Its antigen is currently unknown. This entry belongs to a study of Ad26.COV2.S vaccination and SARS-CoV-2 variants. Notes on the study in general: Recipients of vaccine and of placebo showed similar breadth of their non-spike TCR repertoires.

Treatment of the sample: roughly 19 received Ad26.COV2.S at low or high dose, single or two shots; 5 received placebo; per-sample allocation not given. Samples were taken on day 63 after the first vaccine or placebo injection. TCRdb's copy holds only in-frame clones and misses some; the assay was immunoSEQ multiplex PCR. Among some 300,000 clones listed, 85% were seen once. Sequenced material: peripheral blood, taken in a trial of Ad26.COV2.S vaccine versus placebo. The sequence came from a person between 18 and 59 years old who received the Ad26.COV2.S COVID-19 vaccine or a placebo.

CDR3 residues: CASRPGASITDTQYF. CDR3 nucleotides: TGTGCCAGCAGACCCGGGGCCTCCATCACAGATACGCAGTATTTT. The chain combines TRBV7-3 with TRBJ2-3; D is tentatively TRBD1 or TRBD2 (5 bases each). Trimming took off 6 bases at V and 2 bases at J, with 15 bases between the two ends. The CDR3 spans 15 residues. Germline CDR1 reads SGHTA; CDR2 reads FQGTGA. The whole variable domain, remainder taken from reference TRBV7-3 and TRBJ2-3, is GAGVSQTPSNKVTEKGKYVELRCDPISGHTALYWYRQSLGQGPEFLIYFQGTGAADDSGLPNDRFFAVRPEGSVSTLKIQRTERGDSAVYLCASRPGASITDTQYFGPGTRLTVL.